This T cell receptor (beta chain) was identified in a study of cytomegalovirus exposure and HLA in healthy donors. At the level of the study: In a later analysis, the roughly 120 validation repertoires were reported to have used the same platform as the roughly 730 first-cohort repertoires. Study-level points and caveats: Specific recognition of CMV antigens was confirmed in vitro for a few chains (all CMV-associated). Some public TCRs appeared in many individuals, while most sequences were rare. High sensitivity and specificity were reportedly achieved when the classifier diagnosed cytomegalovirus status.

As regards this clone: Antigen: not known.

The CDR3 sequence is 15 residues long. Trimming pared 0 bases from V and 6 bases from J, leaving 15 bases between. Germline V gene sequence: CDR1 LGHNA, CDR2 YSLEER. The protocol was immunoSEQ multiplex PCR, while the TCRdb copy is restricted to in-frame clones and leaves out a portion. The data show a few hundred thousand clones, with just over 85% seen just once and approximately 0.84% held by the top ten. The sequencing input was PBMCs. The V gene is TRBV4-3, the J gene TRBJ2-7; the D is unclear. This sequence originates from a woman younger than 30 in good health and CMV-seronegative. The chain's CDR3 is CASSQDYLTPREQYF. The CDR3 coding sequence is TGCGCCAGCAGCCAAGATTATCTAACTCCCCGCGAGCAGTACTTC.